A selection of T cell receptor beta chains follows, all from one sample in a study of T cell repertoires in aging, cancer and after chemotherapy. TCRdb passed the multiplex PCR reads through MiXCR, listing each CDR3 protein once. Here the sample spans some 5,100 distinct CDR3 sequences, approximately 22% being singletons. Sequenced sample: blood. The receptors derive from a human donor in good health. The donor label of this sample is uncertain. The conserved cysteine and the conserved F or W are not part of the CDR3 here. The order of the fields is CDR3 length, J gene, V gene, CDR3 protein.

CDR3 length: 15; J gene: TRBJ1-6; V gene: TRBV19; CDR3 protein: ASSITPQGVGNSPLH
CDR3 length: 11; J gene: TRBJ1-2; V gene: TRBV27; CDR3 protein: ASSPDRVGSYT
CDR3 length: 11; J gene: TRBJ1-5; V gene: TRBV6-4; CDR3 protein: ASSRGGDQPQH
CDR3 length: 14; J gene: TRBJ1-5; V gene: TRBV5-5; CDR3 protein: ASSQFPGTSVQPQH
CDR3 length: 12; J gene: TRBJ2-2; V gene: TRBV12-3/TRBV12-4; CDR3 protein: ASSDRRNTGELF
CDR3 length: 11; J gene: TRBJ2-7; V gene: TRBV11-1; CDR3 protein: ASSPQSSGEQY
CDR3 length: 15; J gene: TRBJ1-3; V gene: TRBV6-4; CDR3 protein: ASSAKVRDRTPNTIY
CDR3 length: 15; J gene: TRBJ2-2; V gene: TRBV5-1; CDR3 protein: ASSLGSTIINTGELF
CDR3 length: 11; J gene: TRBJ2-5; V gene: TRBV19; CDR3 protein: ASYGPGHRTQY
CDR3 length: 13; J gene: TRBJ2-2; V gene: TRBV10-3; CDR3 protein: AISPGQGFTGELF
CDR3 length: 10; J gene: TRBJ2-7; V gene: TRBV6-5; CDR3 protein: ASSGASYEQY
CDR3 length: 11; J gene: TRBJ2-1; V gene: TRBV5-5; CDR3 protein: ASSLEFGYEQF
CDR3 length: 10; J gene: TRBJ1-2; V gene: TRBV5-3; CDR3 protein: ARSLILVGYT
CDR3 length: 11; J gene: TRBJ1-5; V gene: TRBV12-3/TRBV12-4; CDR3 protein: ASSLSESQPQH
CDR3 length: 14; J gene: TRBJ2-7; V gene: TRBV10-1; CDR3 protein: ASSGRTSGGTYEQY
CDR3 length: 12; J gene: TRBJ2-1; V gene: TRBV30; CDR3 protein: AWSAGFSYNEQF
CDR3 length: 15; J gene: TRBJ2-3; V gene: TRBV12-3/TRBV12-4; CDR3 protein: ASRGLAGGVLADTQY
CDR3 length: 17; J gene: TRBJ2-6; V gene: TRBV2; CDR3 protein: ASIETPSKVAAGANVLT
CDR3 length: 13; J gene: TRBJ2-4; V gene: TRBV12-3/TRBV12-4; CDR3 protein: ASSWGTGGANIQY
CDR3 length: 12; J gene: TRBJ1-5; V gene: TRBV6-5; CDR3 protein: ASSLDRSNQPQH